The sequence of this TCR beta chain was determined in a study of shared clonotypes between healthy human individuals. The CDR3 extends over 15 amino acids. V lost 4 bases and J 2 bases, leaving 15 bases between the germline ends. Germline CDR1 MNHEY, CDR2 SMNVEV (reference sequence). Naive CD8 cells lacked CD45RO, underwent positive selection for CCR7 and left out terminally differentiated effector memory CD45RA+ cells. HIV-negative, healthy adults without recent acute infections or vaccinations were the donors. Original processing notes: Without quality scores, immunoSEQ junctional reads could not be filtered like full-length reads. The assay was immunoSEQ multiplex PCR, and TCRdb's table has in-frame clones only and misses some. V and J calls and clone size are given by that table; D and trimming were obtained from the DNA. The sample includes roughly 550,000 clones, over 95% seen only once; the top ten take roughly 0.1%.

The V and J genes are TRBV27 and TRBJ2-7; D is possibly TRBD1 (5 bases). The TCR sequence derives from a woman in her twenties or thirties in good health. The sequencing sample was made of naive CD8+ T cells sorted from blood. The CDR3 region is CASSYGRAIPYEQYF. CDR3 in DNA: TGTGCCAGCAGTTACGGCAGGGCAATCCCCTACGAGCAGTACTTC.